Sequencing of this T cell receptor beta chain was carried out in a study of beta chain features in type 1 diabetes. Study findings and constraints: Shortening of TCRB CDR3s, moderate but significant, appeared in all four CD4+ subsets of Type 1 diabetes patients.

As regards this clone: Its antigen is as yet unknown.

This CDR3 has 13 residues. Germline V CDR1 and CDR2: KGHSH, LQKENI. The V end lost 2 bases, the J end lost 7 bases, and 12 bases lay between the germline ends. Expressed TCRB transcripts were sequenced, since all the RNA that had been isolated was reverse transcribed. Method: immunoSEQ multiplex PCR; TCRdb's copy keeps in-frame clones and lacks some. This repertoire shows some 15,000 clones, about 70% found once; its top ten account for approximately 0.8%. The source is a man aged 25 to 40 with type 1 diabetes. V gene TRBV18 combines with J gene TRBJ2-7, with D perhaps matching TRBD2 (5 bases). Specimen: stem cell memory CD4+ T cells from blood. CDR3 loop: CASSPTAVEEQYF. CDR3 nucleotides: TGTGCCAGCTCACCAACAGCGGTCGAGGAGCAGTACTTC.